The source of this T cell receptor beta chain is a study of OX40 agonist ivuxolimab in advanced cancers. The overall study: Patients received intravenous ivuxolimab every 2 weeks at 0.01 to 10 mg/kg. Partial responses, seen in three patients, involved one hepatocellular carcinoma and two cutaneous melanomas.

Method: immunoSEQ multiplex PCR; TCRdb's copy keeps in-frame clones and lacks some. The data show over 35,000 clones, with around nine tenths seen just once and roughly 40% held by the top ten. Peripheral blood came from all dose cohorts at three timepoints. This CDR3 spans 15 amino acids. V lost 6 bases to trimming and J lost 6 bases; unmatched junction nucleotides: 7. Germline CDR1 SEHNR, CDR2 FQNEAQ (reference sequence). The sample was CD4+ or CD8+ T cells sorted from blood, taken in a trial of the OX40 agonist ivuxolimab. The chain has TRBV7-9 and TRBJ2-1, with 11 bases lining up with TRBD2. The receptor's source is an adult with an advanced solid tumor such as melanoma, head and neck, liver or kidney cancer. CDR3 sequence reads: CASRAGTSGFNEQFF. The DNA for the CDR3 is TGTGCCAGCAGAGCCGGGACTAGCGGTTTCAATGAGCAGTTCTTC. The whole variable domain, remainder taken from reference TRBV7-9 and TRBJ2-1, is DTGVSQNPRHKITKRGQNVTFRCDPISEHNRLYWYRQTLGQGPEFLTYFQNEAQLEKSRLLSDRFSAERPKGSFSTLEIQRTEQGDSAMYLCASRAGTSGFNEQFFGPGTRLTVL.